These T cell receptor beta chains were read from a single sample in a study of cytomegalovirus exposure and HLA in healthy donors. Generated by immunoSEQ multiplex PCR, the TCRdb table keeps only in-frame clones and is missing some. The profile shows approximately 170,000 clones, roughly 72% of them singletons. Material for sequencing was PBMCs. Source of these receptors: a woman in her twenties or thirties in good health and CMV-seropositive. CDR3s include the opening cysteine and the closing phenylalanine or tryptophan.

CDR3aa: CASSSPGLAYEQYF
v_gene: TRBV7-8
j_gene: TRBJ2-7
len: 14

CDR3aa: CASSTSGFGGNTIYF
v_gene: TRBV7-8
j_gene: TRBJ1-3
len: 15

CDR3aa: CAWSTGSYEQYF
v_gene: TRBV30
j_gene: TRBJ2-7
len: 12

CDR3aa: CASSYSEAGEEDTQYF
v_gene: TRBV6-5
j_gene: TRBJ2-3
len: 16

CDR3aa: CASSESGHRTDTQYF
v_gene: TRBV6-4
j_gene: TRBJ2-3
len: 15

CDR3aa: CASSEALGTTIPPGANVLTF
v_gene: TRBV2
j_gene: TRBJ2-6
len: 20

CDR3aa: CSVESGINTIYF
v_gene: TRBV29-1
j_gene: TRBJ1-3
len: 12

CDR3aa: CASSLVAVNTGELFF
v_gene: TRBV7-8
j_gene: TRBJ2-2
len: 15

CDR3aa: CASDSSFSYEQYF
v_gene: TRBV28
j_gene: TRBJ2-7
len: 13

CDR3aa: CASSTRQNSPLHF
v_gene: TRBV7-2
j_gene: TRBJ1-6
len: 13

CDR3aa: CASSYSFLTREGAFF
v_gene: TRBV6-5
j_gene: TRBJ1-1
len: 15

CDR3aa: CASRGGGLTEQFF
v_gene: TRBV5-1
j_gene: TRBJ2-1
len: 13

CDR3aa: CASSGIFQGSLEAFF
v_gene: TRBV19
j_gene: TRBJ1-1
len: 15

CDR3aa: CASSPAGGQGTDTQYF
v_gene: TRBV5-4
j_gene: TRBJ2-3
len: 16

CDR3aa: CASSSGTSGGVEQFF
v_gene: TRBV5-1
j_gene: TRBJ2-1
len: 15

CDR3aa: CASSVETSGGPNTGELFF
v_gene: TRBV9
j_gene: TRBJ2-2
len: 18

CDR3aa: CASSSSHSNQPQHF
v_gene: TRBV5-4
j_gene: TRBJ1-5
len: 14

CDR3aa: CASSLMGRPNTEAFF
v_gene: TRBV5-1
j_gene: TRBJ1-1
len: 15

CDR3aa: CASSDWAGGPGNEQFF
v_gene: TRBV6-4
j_gene: TRBJ2-1
len: 16

CDR3aa: CASSQDLGSYTEAFF
v_gene: TRBV4-3
j_gene: TRBJ1-1
len: 15

CDR3aa: CASSLVYRESSEQYF
v_gene: TRBV5-6
j_gene: TRBJ2-7
len: 15

CDR3aa: CASSLAGTGREAFF
v_gene: TRBV5-1
j_gene: TRBJ1-1
len: 14

CDR3aa: CASSEALAAGGYTF
v_gene: TRBV2
j_gene: TRBJ1-2
len: 14

CDR3aa: CASRRNTEAFF
v_gene: TRBV5-8
j_gene: TRBJ1-1
len: 11

CDR3aa: CASSSGQLSNQPQHF
v_gene: TRBV7-9
j_gene: TRBJ1-5
len: 15

CDR3aa: CASSSGIREKLFF
v_gene: TRBV5-4
j_gene: TRBJ1-4
len: 13

CDR3aa: CAIRDRDYGYTF
v_gene: TRBV10-3
j_gene: TRBJ1-2
len: 12

CDR3aa: CASSSRGSNQPQHF
v_gene: TRBV6-5
j_gene: TRBJ1-5
len: 14

CDR3aa: CASSEAAGGTYEQYF
v_gene: TRBV6-1
j_gene: TRBJ2-7
len: 15

CDR3aa: CASRGTGGWLTEAFF
v_gene: TRBV28
j_gene: TRBJ1-1
len: 15

CDR3aa: CASSVGQGYYGYTF
v_gene: TRBV7-9
j_gene: TRBJ1-2
len: 14

CDR3aa: CASSRRTGDYNEQFF
v_gene: TRBV18
j_gene: TRBJ2-1
len: 15

CDR3aa: CASSSLGLASTSTDTQYF
v_gene: TRBV9
j_gene: TRBJ2-3
len: 18

CDR3aa: CASSVYRDRGSGNTIYF
v_gene: TRBV5-4
j_gene: TRBJ1-3
len: 17

CDR3aa: CASSLRGMGTDTQYF
v_gene: TRBV5-1
j_gene: TRBJ2-3
len: 15

CDR3aa: CASSQEGPYSPNTDTQYF
v_gene: TRBV4-3
j_gene: TRBJ2-3
len: 18

CDR3aa: CASSTHRAAETQYF
v_gene: TRBV19
j_gene: TRBJ2-5
len: 14

CDR3aa: CASSIGLLPANYGYTF
v_gene: TRBV19
j_gene: TRBJ1-2
len: 16

CDR3aa: CALTRNSGNTIYF
v_gene: TRBV30
j_gene: TRBJ1-3
len: 13

CDR3aa: CASNPPFGGSGNTGELFF
v_gene: TRBV7-2
j_gene: TRBJ2-2
len: 18

CDR3aa: CASRFTGGSYNEQFF
v_gene: TRBV7-9
j_gene: TRBJ2-1
len: 15

CDR3aa: CASSPPTTFSTDTQYF
v_gene: TRBV18
j_gene: TRBJ2-3
len: 16

CDR3aa: CASKEVGHYEQYF
v_gene: TRBV19
j_gene: TRBJ2-7
len: 13

CDR3aa: CASSYSKGLAETQYF
v_gene: TRBV6-5
j_gene: TRBJ2-5
len: 15

CDR3aa: CARALASNEQFF
v_gene: TRBV2
j_gene: TRBJ2-1
len: 12

CDR3aa: CASSIVPSGSFSYEQYF
v_gene: TRBV19
j_gene: TRBJ2-7
len: 17

CDR3aa: CASSPSYRGTGELFF
v_gene: TRBV18
j_gene: TRBJ2-2
len: 15

CDR3aa: CASSPTSGSTDTQYF
v_gene: TRBV7-2
j_gene: TRBJ2-3
len: 15

CDR3aa: CASSKGLGEKLFF
v_gene: TRBV5-1
j_gene: TRBJ1-4
len: 13

CDR3aa: CASGGLRRGSSTQTQYF
v_gene: TRBV12-5
j_gene: TRBJ2-5
len: 17

CDR3aa: CASSQAPGGTGNTIYF
v_gene: TRBV4-3
j_gene: TRBJ1-3
len: 16

CDR3aa: CAWSVEETQYF
v_gene: TRBV30
j_gene: TRBJ2-5
len: 11

CDR3aa: CAQRGAVPYEQYF
v_gene: TRBV4-1
j_gene: TRBJ2-7
len: 13

CDR3aa: CASSGGQGSGGYTF
v_gene: TRBV9
j_gene: TRBJ1-2
len: 14

CDR3aa: CAWRGRQGPNTGELFF
v_gene: TRBV30
j_gene: TRBJ2-2
len: 16

CDR3aa: CASSIEPKGVTEAFF
v_gene: TRBV19
j_gene: TRBJ1-1
len: 15

CDR3aa: CAWREGFGGRTDF
v_gene: TRBV30
j_gene: TRBJ2-4
len: 13

CDR3aa: CASSPSGGPLSYEQYF
v_gene: TRBV27
j_gene: TRBJ2-7
len: 16

CDR3aa: CASSERDTQYF
v_gene: TRBV2
j_gene: TRBJ2-3
len: 11

CDR3aa: CASSLLEARANYGYTF
v_gene: TRBV5-4
j_gene: TRBJ1-2
len: 16